This T cell receptor (beta chain) was profiled in a study of CD8+CD57+ T cells in acquired aplastic anemia. As to this clonotype: The antigen is not known.

The template used for profiling TCR beta VDJ and CDR3 was genomic DNA. MiXCR was run by TCRdb on the reads, yielding one entry per CDR3 protein. Of about 21,000 distinct CDR3 sequences listed, 40% are singletons. All patients picked for sequencing had shown, by flow cytometry, an expansion of CD8+CD57+ cells. Beads were used to enrich CD8+CD57+ cells, producing a mean 1.6 ug DNA. The V segment lost 4 bases and the J segment 0 bases; nucleotides outside the gene matches: 4. Per the germline V gene, CDR1 is SGHTA and CDR2 is FQGTGA. The CDR3 has 15 amino acids. The study's findings and limits: CD8+CD57+ cells (from patients) displayed lower diversity than the total CD4+ and CD8+ pools did.

The TCR originated in a human donor with aplastic anemia. The chain has TRBV7-3 and TRBJ2-7, with 9 bases that match TRBD2. Material: CD8+CD57+ T cells sorted from PBMCs. Described subset: bead-enriched CD8+CD57+ effector memory T cells from SAA patients. CDR3 in DNA: TGTGCCAGCAGCTCCAAGCGGGGGGACTCCTACGAGCAGTACTTC. Translation gives CASSSKRGDSYEQYF.